This T cell receptor (beta chain) is from a study of T cell repertoires in cytomegalovirus infection. Whole-study context: The public TCR beta signatures pointed to both CMV infection and matching HLA type.

The study, taken as a whole, reports: What dominated the ex vivo response were HLA-C-restricted CMV-specific TCR beta clonotypes.

A note on this clonotype: Its antigen is unidentified.

TCRdb ran MiXCR on the reads and lists one entry per CDR3 protein. The table lists 800,000 to 950,000 distinct CDR3 sequences, approximately 32% of them singletons. V trimming: 9 bases; J trimming: 0 bases; junction bases outside the gene matches: 18. The CDR3 spans 18 residues. The germline V gene encodes CDR1 MNHNY and CDR2 SVGAGI (reference sequence). The TCR comes from a human donor in good health (CMV status not recorded). Some clones in this sample may be carry-over from other donors' samples. V gene TRBV6-6 combines with J gene TRBJ1-2, with 8 bases matching TRBD1. The sample consisted of cultured CD8+ T cells from PBMCs, taken from culture after CMV antigen stimulation. CDR3 DNA: TGTGCCAGTCTTGGGTTGGGGACAGGACTGACTGCTAACTATGGCTACACCTTC. Encoded protein: CASLGLGTGLTANYGYTF.